These T cell receptor beta chains were read from a single sample in a study of technical replicates of blood from several donors. Some clones are missing from TCRdb's copy, which holds only in-frame ones; the method was immunoSEQ multiplex PCR. Of 80,000 to 90,000 clones listed, about 95% were seen once; the top ten hold about 0.26%. Sequencing input: T cells isolated from PBMCs. The receptors here all came from a human donor in good health. CDR3s include the opening cysteine and the closing phenylalanine or tryptophan. Fields, in order: D gene, J gene, V gene, CDR3 protein, CDR3 DNA. A D gene is named only where the DNA matches it firmly.

d_gene: TRBD1; j_gene: TRBJ1-4; v_gene: TRBV19; CDR3aa: CASTPIGQGATNEKLFF; CDR3nt: TGTGCCAGTACCCCCATAGGACAGGGGGCAACTAATGAAAAACTGTTTTTT
d_gene: TRBD2; j_gene: TRBJ2-1; v_gene: TRBV7-3; CDR3aa: CASSFRPGLLLAGGPDEQFF; CDR3nt: TGTGCCAGCAGCTTTAGGCCTGGCCTCCTTCTAGCGGGGGGGCCGGACGAGCAGTTCTTC
d_gene: NA; j_gene: TRBJ2-7; v_gene: TRBV4-1; CDR3aa: CASSQELTATYEQYF; CDR3nt: TGCGCCAGCAGCCAAGAACTGACAGCGACCTACGAGCAGTACTTC
d_gene: TRBD1; j_gene: TRBJ1-1; v_gene: TRBV19; CDR3aa: CASDKGQGRTEAFF; CDR3nt: TGTGCCAGTGATAAAGGACAGGGAAGGACTGAAGCTTTCTTT
d_gene: NA; j_gene: TRBJ1-1; v_gene: TRBV28; CDR3aa: CASSLGGRRVENTEAFF; CDR3nt: TGTGCCAGCAGTTTAGGGGGCCGCAGAGTTGAGAACACTGAAGCTTTCTTT
d_gene: NA; j_gene: TRBJ2-7; v_gene: TRBV5-6; CDR3aa: CASGAGPTHEQYF; CDR3nt: TGTGCCAGCGGGGCGGGACCTACCCACGAGCAGTACTTC
d_gene: NA; j_gene: TRBJ2-3; v_gene: TRBV5-1; CDR3aa: CASSIPASFTDTQYF; CDR3nt: TGCGCCAGCAGCATACCAGCTAGCTTCACAGATACGCAGTATTTT
d_gene: TRBD2; j_gene: TRBJ2-1; v_gene: TRBV5-6; CDR3aa: CASSPTSGGGISYNEQFF; CDR3nt: TGTGCCAGCAGCCCCACTAGCGGGGGGGGTATATCCTACAATGAGCAGTTCTTC
d_gene: TRBD2; j_gene: TRBJ2-2; v_gene: TRBV6-1; CDR3aa: CASSDYVGGISGELFF; CDR3nt: TGTGCCAGCAGTGATTACGTGGGGGGGATATCCGGGGAGCTGTTTTTT
d_gene: NA; j_gene: TRBJ1-5; v_gene: TRBV2; CDR3aa: CASSDRTRTVNQPQHF; CDR3nt: TGTGCCAGCAGTGATCGGACAAGGACAGTTAATCAGCCCCAGCATTTT